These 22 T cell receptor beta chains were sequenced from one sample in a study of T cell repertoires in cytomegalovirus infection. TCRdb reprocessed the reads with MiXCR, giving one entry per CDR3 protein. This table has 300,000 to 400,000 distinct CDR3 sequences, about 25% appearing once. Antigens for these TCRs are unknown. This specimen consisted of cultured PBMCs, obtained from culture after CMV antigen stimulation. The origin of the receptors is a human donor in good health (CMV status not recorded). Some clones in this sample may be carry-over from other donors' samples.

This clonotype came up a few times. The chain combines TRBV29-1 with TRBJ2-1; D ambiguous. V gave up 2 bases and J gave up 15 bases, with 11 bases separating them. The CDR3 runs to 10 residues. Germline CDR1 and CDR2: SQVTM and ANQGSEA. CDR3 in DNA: TGCAGCGTTGAATCCCGTAGGTTGTTCTTC. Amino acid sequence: CSVESRRLFF.

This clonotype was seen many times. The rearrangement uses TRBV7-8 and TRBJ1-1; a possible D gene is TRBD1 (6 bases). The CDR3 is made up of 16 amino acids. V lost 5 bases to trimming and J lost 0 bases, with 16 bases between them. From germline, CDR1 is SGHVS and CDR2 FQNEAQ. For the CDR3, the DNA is TGTGCCAGCAGCCCGCTGCAGGGGACACTGAACACTGAAGCTTTCTTT. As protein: CASSPLQGTLNTEAFF. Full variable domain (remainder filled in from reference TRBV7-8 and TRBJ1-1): GAGVSQSPRYKVAKRGQDVALRCDPISGHVSLFWYQQALGQGPEFLTYFQNEAQLDKSGLPSDRFFAERPEGSVSTLKIQRTQQEDSAVYLCASSPLQGTLNTEAFFGQGTRLTVV.

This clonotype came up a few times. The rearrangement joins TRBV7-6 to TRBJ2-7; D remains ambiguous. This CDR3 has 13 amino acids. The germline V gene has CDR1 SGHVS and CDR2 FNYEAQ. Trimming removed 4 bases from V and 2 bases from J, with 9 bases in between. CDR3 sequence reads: CASSSDDPYEQYV. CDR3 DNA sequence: TGTGCCAGCAGCTCCGATGACCCCTACGAGCAGTACGTC.

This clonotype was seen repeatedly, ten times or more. Written as DNA, the CDR3 is TGCGCCAGCAGCCAAGAGGGGGTGCAGTTAGGGCAGGATCAGCCCCAGCATTTT. As protein: CASSQEGVQLGQDQPQHF. The rearrangement uses TRBV4-1 and TRBJ1-5; possibly TRBD1 for D (5 bases). The CDR3 is 18 residues long. Germline CDR1 and CDR2: MGHRA and YSYEKL. Trimming took off 0 bases at V and 5 bases at J, with 20 bases between the two ends.

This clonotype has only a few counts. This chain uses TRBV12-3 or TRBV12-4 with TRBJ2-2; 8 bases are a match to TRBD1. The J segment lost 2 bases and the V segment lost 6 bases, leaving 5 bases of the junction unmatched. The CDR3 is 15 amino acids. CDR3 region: CASRPGTGNTGELFF. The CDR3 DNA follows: TGTGCCAGCAGACCCGGGACAGGCAACACCGGGGAGCTGTTTTTT.

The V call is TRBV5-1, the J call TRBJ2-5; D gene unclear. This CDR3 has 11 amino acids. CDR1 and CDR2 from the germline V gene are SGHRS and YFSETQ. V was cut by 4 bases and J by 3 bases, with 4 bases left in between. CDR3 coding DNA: TGCGCCAGCAGCGCAGAAGAGACCCAGTACTTC. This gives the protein CASSAEETQYF.

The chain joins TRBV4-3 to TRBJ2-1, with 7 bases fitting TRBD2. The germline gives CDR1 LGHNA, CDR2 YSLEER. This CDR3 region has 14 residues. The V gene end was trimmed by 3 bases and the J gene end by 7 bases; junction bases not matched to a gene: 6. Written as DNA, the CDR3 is TGCGCCAGCAGCCAGGTGGGGGGGGGAAATGAGCAGTTCTTC. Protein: CASSQVGGGNEQFF.

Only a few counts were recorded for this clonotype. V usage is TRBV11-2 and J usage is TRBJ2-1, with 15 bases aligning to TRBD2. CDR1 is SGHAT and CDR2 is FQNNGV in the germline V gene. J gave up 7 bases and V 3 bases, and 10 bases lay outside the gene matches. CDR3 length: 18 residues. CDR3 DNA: TGTGCCAGCAGCTTGGCCACCACCGGACTAGCGGGGGGGAATGAGCAGTTCTTC. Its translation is CASSLATTGLAGGNEQFF.

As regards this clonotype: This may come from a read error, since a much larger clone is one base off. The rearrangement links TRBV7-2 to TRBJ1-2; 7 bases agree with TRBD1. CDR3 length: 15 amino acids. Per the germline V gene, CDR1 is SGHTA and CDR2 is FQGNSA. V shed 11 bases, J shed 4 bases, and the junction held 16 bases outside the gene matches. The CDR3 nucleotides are TGTGCCGGCACCATAGGATACAGGGGAGGCTATGGCTACACCTTC. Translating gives CAGTIGYRGGYGYTF.

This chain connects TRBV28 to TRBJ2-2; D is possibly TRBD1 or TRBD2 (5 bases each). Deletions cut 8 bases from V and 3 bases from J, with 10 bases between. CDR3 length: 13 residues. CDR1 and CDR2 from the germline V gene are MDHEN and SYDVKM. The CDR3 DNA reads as TGTGCCAGCCGGGACCTTCACACCGGGGAGCTGTTTTTT. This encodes CASRDLHTGELFF.

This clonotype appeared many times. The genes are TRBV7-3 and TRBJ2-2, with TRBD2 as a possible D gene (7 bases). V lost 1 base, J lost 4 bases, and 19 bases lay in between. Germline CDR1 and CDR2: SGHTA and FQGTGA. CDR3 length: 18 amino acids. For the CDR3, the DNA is TGTGCCAGCAGCTTAATAGGGGGGCGAGCGGGGATCACCGGGGAGCTGTTTTTT. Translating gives CASSLIGGRAGITGELFF.

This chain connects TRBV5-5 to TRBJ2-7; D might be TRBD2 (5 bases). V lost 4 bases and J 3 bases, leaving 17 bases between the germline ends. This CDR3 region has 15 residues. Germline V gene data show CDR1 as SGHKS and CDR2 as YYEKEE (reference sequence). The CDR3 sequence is CASSQVRTGSYEQYF. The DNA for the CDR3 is TGTGCCAGCAGCCAGGTCCGTACGGGAAGCTACGAGCAGTACTTC.

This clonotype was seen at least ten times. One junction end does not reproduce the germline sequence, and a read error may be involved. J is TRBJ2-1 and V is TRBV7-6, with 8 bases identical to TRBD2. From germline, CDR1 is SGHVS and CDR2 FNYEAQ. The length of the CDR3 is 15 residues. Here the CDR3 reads CASRRLAQLYNEQFF. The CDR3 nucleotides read TGTGCTAGCAGGAGACTAGCGCAGCTATACAATGAGCAGTTCTTC.

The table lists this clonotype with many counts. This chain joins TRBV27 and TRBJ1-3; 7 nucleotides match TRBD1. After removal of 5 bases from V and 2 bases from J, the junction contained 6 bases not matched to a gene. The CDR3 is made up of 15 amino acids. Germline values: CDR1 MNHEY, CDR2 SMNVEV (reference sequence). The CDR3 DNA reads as TGTGCCAGCAGTCCCCTGACAGGGACTGGAAACACCATATATTTT. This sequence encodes CASSPLTGTGNTIYF.

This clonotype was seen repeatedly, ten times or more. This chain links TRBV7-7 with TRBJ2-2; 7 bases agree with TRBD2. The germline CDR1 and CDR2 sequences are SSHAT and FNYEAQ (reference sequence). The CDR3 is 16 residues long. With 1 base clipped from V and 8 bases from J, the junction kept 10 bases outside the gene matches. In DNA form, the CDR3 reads TGTGCCAGCAGCTTAGGATTCGCGGGAGTGTCTGGGGAGCTGTTTTTT. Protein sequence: CASSLGFAGVSGELFF.

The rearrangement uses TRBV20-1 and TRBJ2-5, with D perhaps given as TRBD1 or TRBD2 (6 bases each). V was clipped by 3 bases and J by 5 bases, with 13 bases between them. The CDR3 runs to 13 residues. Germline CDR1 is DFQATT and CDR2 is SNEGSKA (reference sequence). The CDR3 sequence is CSASGGGRETQYF. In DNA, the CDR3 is TGCAGTGCTAGCGGGGGCGGGCGTGAGACCCAGTACTTC.

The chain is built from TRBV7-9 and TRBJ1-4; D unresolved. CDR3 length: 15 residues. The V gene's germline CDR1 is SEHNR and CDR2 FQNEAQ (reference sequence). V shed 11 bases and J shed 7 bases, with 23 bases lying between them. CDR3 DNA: TGTGCCCTCAAACGGTCGGAGGCCACGGGTGAAAAACTGTTTTTT. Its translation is CALKRSEATGEKLFF.

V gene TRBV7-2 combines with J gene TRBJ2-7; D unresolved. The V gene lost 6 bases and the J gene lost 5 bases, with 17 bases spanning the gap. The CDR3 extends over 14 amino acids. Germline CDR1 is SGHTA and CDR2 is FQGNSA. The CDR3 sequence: CASSLVALRDEQYF. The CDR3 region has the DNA TGTGCCAGCAGTCTAGTTGCTTTACGGGACGAGCAGTACTTC.

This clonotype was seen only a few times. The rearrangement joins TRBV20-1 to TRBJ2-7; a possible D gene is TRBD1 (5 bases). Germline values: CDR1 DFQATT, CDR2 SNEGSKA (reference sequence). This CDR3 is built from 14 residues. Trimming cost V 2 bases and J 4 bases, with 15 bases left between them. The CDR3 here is CSARTKGLGYEQYF. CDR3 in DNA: TGCAGTGCTAGAACAAAGGGGTTAGGGTACGAGCAGTACTTC.

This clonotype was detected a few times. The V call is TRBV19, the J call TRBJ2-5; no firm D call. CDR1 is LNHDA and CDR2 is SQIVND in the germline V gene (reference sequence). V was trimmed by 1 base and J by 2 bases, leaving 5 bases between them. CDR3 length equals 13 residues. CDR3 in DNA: TGTGCCAGTAGTATAGTTGTACAAGAGACCCAGTACTTC. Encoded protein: CASSIVVQETQYF.

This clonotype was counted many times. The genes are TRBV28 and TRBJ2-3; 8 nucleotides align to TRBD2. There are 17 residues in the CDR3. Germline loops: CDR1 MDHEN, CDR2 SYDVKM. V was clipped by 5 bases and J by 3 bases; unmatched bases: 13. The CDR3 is CASSGSRFSGITDTQYF. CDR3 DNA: TGTGCCAGCAGTGGCTCAAGGTTTAGCGGGATTACAGATACGCAGTATTTT.

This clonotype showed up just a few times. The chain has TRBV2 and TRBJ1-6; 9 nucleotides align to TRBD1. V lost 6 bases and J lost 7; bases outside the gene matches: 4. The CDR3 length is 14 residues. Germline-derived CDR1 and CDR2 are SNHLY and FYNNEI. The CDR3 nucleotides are TGTGCCAGCAGAGAGACAGGGGGGAATTCACCCCTCCACTTT. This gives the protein CASRETGGNSPLHF.